These 20 T cell receptor beta chains came from one sample sequenced in a study of T cells in Graves' hyperthyroidism and ophthalmopathy. RNA transcripts gave rise to amplified TCR beta CDR3 regions. The study used the HTBI primer set for a first-round RT-PCR of the TCR CDR3. Each CDR3 protein is one row after TCRdb ran MiXCR on the multiplex PCR reads. Seen here are over 700,000 distinct CDR3 sequences, around a third observed once, and the top ten hold 31%. Sample: blood. The receptors originated from a woman aged 40 to 55 with Graves' hyperthyroidism.

The rearrangement links TRBV10-3 to TRBJ2-2; 8 nucleotides agree with TRBD1. The length of the CDR3 is 15 residues. J lost 11 bases, V lost 2 bases, and 10 bases had no gene match. The germline gives CDR1 ENHRY, CDR2 SYGVKD. DNA for the CDR3: TGTGCCATCAGTGAGACAGCTCCTGGGACAGGTGAGCTGTTTTTT. It translates to CAISETAPGTGELFF.

This clonotype was detected only once. The chain carries TRBV2 and TRBJ1-1, with D maybe TRBD1 (6 bases). The CDR3 extends over 22 amino acids. The germline V gene has CDR1 SNHLY and CDR2 FYNNEI. V was clipped by 3 bases and J by 5 bases, with 37 bases between them. This CDR3 reads CASSDPRTGTYRGGRGRTEAFF. CDR3 DNA sequence: TGTGCCAGCAGTGATCCACGCACAGGGACGTATCGGGGCGGGCGGGGGAGGACTGAAGCTTTCTTT.

The chain is built from TRBV29-1 and TRBJ1-1, with 7 bases that match TRBD1. CDR3 length: 14 amino acids. In germline, CDR1 is SQVTM, CDR2 ANQGSEA. V trimming: 6 bases; J trimming: 0 bases; junction bases outside the gene matches: 7. CDR3 loop: CSVGVTGLNTEAFF. The CDR3 nucleotides read TGCAGCGTCGGAGTGACAGGGCTGAACACTGAAGCTTTCTTT. The variable domain in full, completed from reference TRBV29-1 and TRBJ1-1, reads SAVISQKPSRDICQRGTSLTIQCQVDSQVTMMFWYRQQPGQSLTLIATANQGSEATYESGFVIDKFPISRPNLTFSTLTVSNMSPEDSSIYLCSVGVTGLNTEAFFGQGTRLTVV.

The V gene is TRBV7-3, the J gene TRBJ2-3, with 10 bases that match TRBD2. The V gene end was trimmed by 5 bases and the J gene end by 5 bases; junction bases not matched to a gene: 16. CDR1 is SGHTA, CDR2 FQGTGA, per germline. The CDR3 totals 18 residues. The CDR3 bases are TGTGCCAGCAGCCACCCCGACCATCCTAGCGGGAGTATAGATACGCAGTATTTT. Translating gives CASSHPDHPSGSIDTQYF. The full variable domain, rest sourced from reference TRBV7-3 and TRBJ2-3, is GAGVSQTPSNKVTEKGKYVELRCDPISGHTALYWYRQSLGQGPEFLIYFQGTGAADDSGLPNDRFFAVRPEGSVSTLKIQRTERGDSAVYLCASSHPDHPSGSIDTQYFGPGTRLTVL.

The genes are TRBV20-1 and TRBJ2-3; the D is unclear. Germline V lookup: CDR1 DFQATT, CDR2 SNEGSKA (reference sequence). The CDR3 is 14 residues long. V lost 0 bases and J 0 bases, leaving 7 bases between the germline ends. CDR3 DNA: TGCAGTGCTAGAGATGTCGCGAGCACAGATACGCAGTATTTT. Residues: CSARDVASTDTQYF.

In this sample, this clonotype turned up many times. The chain has TRBV10-2 and TRBJ2-2; perhaps TRBD2 as D (6 bases). V gave up 8 bases and J gave up 7 bases, with 8 bases separating them. CDR1 is WSHSY and CDR2 is SAAADI in the germline V gene. There are 11 residues in the CDR3. In nucleotides, the CDR3 is TGCGCCAGCGGGGAGGACGGGGAGCTGTTTTTT. Translation gives CASGEDGELFF.

Note on this clonotype: Germline and junction disagree at one end, which may indicate a read error. This sequence joins TRBV20-1 and TRBJ2-5; 8 positions match TRBD2. CDR1 and CDR2 from the germline V gene are DFQATT and SNEGSKA (reference sequence). The CDR3 covers 14 residues. The CDR3 loop reads CSARVLAENETQYF. The CDR3 DNA follows: TGCAGTGCGAGAGTACTAGCGGAGAATGAGACCCAGTACTTC.

This clonotype was observed at least ten times. V gene TRBV6-2 or TRBV6-3 combines with J gene TRBJ1-1; D not resolved. CDR1 and CDR2 from the germline V gene are MNHEY and SVGEGT. V lost 2 bases and J lost 1, with 8 bases in between. The CDR3 covers 14 residues. The CDR3 DNA reads TGTGCCAGCAGTTACCGGGGAGGGAACACTGAAGCTTTCTTT. Translation gives CASSYRGGNTEAFF.

Ten or more counts support this clonotype. V is TRBV19 and J is TRBJ1-4, with 11 bases lining up with TRBD1. With V trimmed by 3 bases and J by 3 bases, 3 bases remained unmatched. The CDR3 has 16 amino acids. Germline V gene data show CDR1 as LNHDA and CDR2 as SQIVND (reference sequence). The CDR3 bases are TGTGCCAGTAGTATCGGACAGGGGGCATCTAATGAAAAACTGTTTTTT. Its protein is CASSIGQGASNEKLFF.

The chain couples TRBV30 to TRBJ1-1; a possible D gene is TRBD1 (6 bases). With 6 bases removed from V and 2 bases from J, the gap between germline ends came to 16 bases. This CDR3 is 14 amino acids long. CDR1 and CDR2 from the germline V gene are GTSNPN and SVGIG (reference sequence). The CDR3: CACRSGHLNTEAFF. The CDR3 DNA is TGTGCCTGCCGATCGGGACACCTTAACACTGAAGCTTTCTTT.

The J gene is TRBJ2-2, the V gene TRBV24-1, with 8 bases lining up with TRBD1. Germline CDR1 is KGHDR and CDR2 is SFDVKD. This CDR3 region has 16 residues. V shed 4 bases, J shed 3 bases, and the junction held 6 bases outside the gene matches. CDR3 region: CATSEVGQADTGELFF. The CDR3 coding sequence is TGTGCCACCAGTGAGGTGGGACAGGCCGACACCGGGGAGCTGTTTTTT.

V gene TRBV25-1 combines with J gene TRBJ2-5; perhaps TRBD1 as D (5 bases). The germline CDR1 and CDR2 sequences are MGHDK and SYGVNS. The CDR3 is made up of 13 amino acids. The V end lost 4 bases, the J end lost 3 bases, and 9 bases lay between the germline ends. In DNA, the CDR3 is TGTGCCAGCAGTGGTCTCAGGGAAGAGACCCAGTACTTC. This encodes CASSGLREETQYF.

CDR3 residues: CSARVWDRDVFSNQPQHF. CDR3 sequence (DNA): TGCAGTGCTAGAGTTTGGGACAGGGATGTTTTCAGCAATCAGCCCCAGCATTTT. The V call is TRBV20-1, the J call TRBJ1-5; 9 bases fit TRBD1. This CDR3 is 18 amino acids long. Unmatched junction bases numbered 11, after V lost 1 base and J lost 1 base. From germline, CDR1 is DFQATT and CDR2 SNEGSKA (reference sequence).

This clonotype turned up a few times. The chain joins TRBV3-1 to TRBJ2-2; TRBD2 agrees at 13 bases. J was trimmed by 15 bases and V by 4 bases; bases with no gene match: 8. This CDR3 region has 14 residues. CDR1 is LGHDT and CDR2 is YNNKEL in the germline V gene (reference sequence). As DNA, the CDR3 is TGTGCCAGCAGCCCGGGACTAGCGGGGAGTCAGGTGTTTTTT. As protein: CASSPGLAGSQVFF.

This clonotype was recorded at least ten times. This chain uses TRBV5-6 with TRBJ2-5, with 9 nucleotides matching TRBD1. The V and J ends lost 0 bases and 0 bases, in that order; junction bases with no gene match: 6. Germline assignment: CDR1 SGHDT and CDR2 YYEEEE. The CDR3 runs to 17 residues. Here the CDR3 DNA reads TGTGCCAGCAGCTTGGTGGGACAGGGCGACTACCAAGAGACCCAGTACTTC. It specifies CASSLVGQGDYQETQYF.

Note on this clonotype: Given a much more abundant clone one base away, this may be a read error. DNA for the CDR3: TGTGCCAGCAGTGAGACAGGGGGCTGGCGGCCCCAGCATTTT. It yields the protein CASSETGGWRPQHF. The chain carries TRBV2 and TRBJ1-5; TRBD1 matches 10 bases. Germline assignment: CDR1 SNHLY and CDR2 FYNNEI. The CDR3 is 14 amino acids. J lost 9 bases, V lost 3 bases, and 5 bases had no gene match. Combining the CDR3 with reference TRBV2 and TRBJ1-5 gives the whole variable domain EPEVTQTPSHQVTQMGQEVILRCVPISNHLYFYWYRQILGQKVEFLVSFYNNEISEKSEIFDDQFSVERPDGSNFTLKIRSTKLEDSAMYFCASSETGGWRPQHFGDGTRLSIL.

The gene calls are TRBV2 and TRBJ1-1, with 9 bases that match TRBD1. The CDR3 has 19 residues. V was clipped by 5 bases and J by 0 bases; unmatched bases: 16. CDR1 is SNHLY, CDR2 FYNNEI, per germline. The chain's CDR3 is CASSYIRYRGPRVNTEAFF. CDR3 sequence (DNA): TGTGCCAGCAGTTACATTCGTTACAGGGGGCCGAGGGTGAACACTGAAGCTTTCTTT.

This sequence joins TRBV29-1 and TRBJ2-7, with D possibly matching TRBD1 (6 bases). The CDR3 runs to 11 residues. The germline V gene encodes CDR1 SQVTM and CDR2 ANQGSEA. The V end was cut by 6 bases, the J end by 5 bases, with 11 bases between. CDR3 loop: CSVPGQDEQYF. CDR3 bases: TGCAGCGTCCCGGGACAAGACGAGCAGTACTTC.

The genes are TRBV20-1 and TRBJ1-6; TRBD1 matches at 7 bases. V dropped 7 bases and J dropped 8; count of bases not matched to a gene: 11. Germline loops: CDR1 DFQATT, CDR2 SNEGSKA (reference sequence). The CDR3 loop spans 14 amino acids. This CDR3 reads CSVYTGETYSPLHF. In DNA form, the CDR3 reads TGCAGTGTTTACACAGGGGAAACTTATTCACCCCTCCACTTT.

The genes are TRBV6-5 and TRBJ2-7, with D perhaps being TRBD1 or TRBD2 (5 bases each). V was trimmed by 5 bases and J by 5 bases, leaving 13 bases between them. The germline V gene has CDR1 MNHEY and CDR2 SVGAGI. There are 13 residues in the CDR3. CDR3 amino acids: CASSIEGMDEQYF. The CDR3 DNA is TGTGCCAGCAGTATCGAGGGGATGGACGAGCAGTACTTC.